The 4 T cell receptor beta chains below were found in one sample sequenced in a study of T cell repertoires in cytomegalovirus infection. TCRdb ran MiXCR on the reads and lists one entry per CDR3 protein. Of roughly 500,000 distinct CDR3 sequences in the sample, about 17% were seen once. Specimen: CD8+ T cells from PBMCs. These receptors came from a human donor in good health (CMV status not recorded). Some clones in this sample may be carry-over from other donors' samples.

This clonotype was detected many times. This rearrangement joins TRBV12-3 or TRBV12-4 to TRBJ2-5; 9 bases map to TRBD2. The trim removed 6 bases at V and 5 bases at J, leaving 1 base unmatched. CDR3 length equals 12 residues. Written as DNA, the CDR3 is TGTGCCAGCAGGGGACTAGCTGAGACCCAGTACTTC. This encodes CASRGLAETQYF.

This clonotype was detected ten times or more. The chain joins TRBV7-6 to TRBJ2-5; a weak D match, TRBD2 (6 bases). Trimming removed 5 bases at V and 5 bases at J, with 15 bases between. The CDR3 has 14 amino acids. The germline V gene has CDR1 SGHVS and CDR2 FNYEAQ. CDR3 region: CASSLRTNDETQYF. In DNA form, the CDR3 reads TGTGCCAGCAGCCTCCGGACTAACGATGAGACCCAGTACTTC.

The chain uses TRBV11-2 and TRBJ1-1; TRBD1 might be the D (5 bases). Trimming removed 1 base at V and 4 bases at J, with 16 bases between. This CDR3 comprises 16 residues. Per the germline V gene, CDR1 is SGHAT and CDR2 is FQNNGV. CDR3 nucleotides: TGTGCCAGCAGCTTAGGTTTTTCAGGGTTGAGCACTGAAGCTTTCTTT. Its translation: CASSLGFSGLSTEAFF.

The rearrangement uses TRBV15 and TRBJ2-1, with D unresolved. CDR1 LNHNV and CDR2 YYDKDF come from the germline V gene (reference sequence). This CDR3 has 14 residues. V shed 5 bases and J shed 9 bases, with 17 bases lying between them. The CDR3, as DNA: TGTGCCACCAGCTCCTCAAACAGTGTCGGTGAGCAGTTCTTC. Its translation: CATSSSNSVGEQFF. Full variable domain (rest looked up from reference TRBV15 and TRBJ2-1): DAMVIQNPRYQVTQFGKPVTLSCSQTLNHNVMYWYQQKSSQAPKLLFHYYDKDFNNEADTPDNFQSRRPNTSFCFLDIRSPGLGDTAMYLCATSSSNSVGEQFFGPGTRLTVL.